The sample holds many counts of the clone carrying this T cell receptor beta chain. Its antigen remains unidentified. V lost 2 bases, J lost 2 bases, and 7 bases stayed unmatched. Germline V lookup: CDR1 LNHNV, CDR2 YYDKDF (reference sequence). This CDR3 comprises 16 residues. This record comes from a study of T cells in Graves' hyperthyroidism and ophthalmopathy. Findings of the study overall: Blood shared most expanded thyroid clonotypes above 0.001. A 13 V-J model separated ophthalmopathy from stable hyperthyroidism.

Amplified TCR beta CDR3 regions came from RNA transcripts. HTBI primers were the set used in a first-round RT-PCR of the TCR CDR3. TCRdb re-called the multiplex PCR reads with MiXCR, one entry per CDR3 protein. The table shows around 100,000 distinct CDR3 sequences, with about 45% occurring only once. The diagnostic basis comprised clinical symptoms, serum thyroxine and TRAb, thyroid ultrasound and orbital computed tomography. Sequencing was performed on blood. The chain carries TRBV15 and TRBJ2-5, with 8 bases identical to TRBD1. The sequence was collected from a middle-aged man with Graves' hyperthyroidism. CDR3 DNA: TGTGCCACCAGCAGAATAGGACAGGGAGCACAAGAGACCCAGTACTTC. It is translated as CATSRIGQGAQETQYF. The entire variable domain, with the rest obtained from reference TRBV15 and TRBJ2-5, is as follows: DAMVIQNPRYQVTQFGKPVTLSCSQTLNHNVMYWYQQKSSQAPKLLFHYYDKDFNNEADTPDNFQSRRPNTSFCFLDIRSPGLGDTAMYLCATSRIGQGAQETQYFGPGTRLLVL.